This is a list of T cell receptor beta chains from one sample in a study of blood T cell repertoires in COVID-19. Assay: immunoSEQ multiplex PCR; the TCRdb copy retains only in-frame clones and omits some. The sample records 150,000 to 200,000 clones, approximately 95% being singletons. What was sequenced was peripheral blood. The receptor set was obtained from a woman aged 45-65 years with acute or convalescent COVID-19. CDR3s include the opening cysteine and the closing phenylalanine or tryptophan. Each record gives: V gene, clone size, D gene, J gene, CDR3 protein, CDR3 DNA. The D gene is left open where the match is weak. For some rows the clone size is stated as once, few or many, or as a class when expanded; others skip it.

v_gene: TRBV3-1/TRBV3-2
abundance: NA
d_gene: TRBD1
j_gene: TRBJ1-2
CDR3aa: CASSHQGGDRYTF
CDR3nt: TGTGCCAGCAGCCACCAGGGGGGTGACCGCTACACCTTC

v_gene: TRBV12-3/TRBV12-4
abundance: NA
d_gene: NA
j_gene: TRBJ2-5
CDR3aa: CATQRNQETQYF
CDR3nt: TGTGCCACACAGCGGAACCAAGAGACCCAGTACTTC

v_gene: TRBV9
abundance: once
d_gene: NA
j_gene: TRBJ2-5
CDR3aa: CASSGEIGYQETQYF
CDR3nt: TGTGCCAGCAGCGGGGAGATCGGGTACCAAGAGACCCAGTACTTC

v_gene: TRBV7-9
abundance: NA
d_gene: NA
j_gene: TRBJ2-7
CDR3aa: CASSSQLTSGLHEQYF
CDR3nt: TGTGCCAGCAGCTCTCAACTAACTTCAGGGCTCCACGAGCAGTACTTC

v_gene: TRBV7-9
abundance: NA
d_gene: TRBD2
j_gene: TRBJ2-7
CDR3aa: CASSSTSGRSSEQYF
CDR3nt: TGTGCCAGCAGCTCAACTAGCGGGAGGTCGTCGGAGCAGTACTTC

v_gene: TRBV2
abundance: NA
d_gene: NA
j_gene: TRBJ1-1
CDR3aa: CASTALYRGYHLWNTEAFF
CDR3nt: TGTGCCAGCACCGCTCTATATAGGGGTTACCATCTTTGGAACACTGAAGCTTTCTTT

v_gene: TRBV18
abundance: NA
d_gene: NA
j_gene: TRBJ1-2
CDR3aa: CASSPDSYYGYTF
CDR3nt: TGTGCCAGCTCGCCGGACAGTTACTATGGCTACACCTTC

v_gene: TRBV13
abundance: NA
d_gene: NA
j_gene: TRBJ1-2
CDR3aa: CASSLNRVGHNGYTF
CDR3nt: TGTGCCAGCAGCTTAAACAGGGTAGGCCATAATGGCTACACCTTC

v_gene: TRBV24-1
abundance: NA
d_gene: TRBD2
j_gene: TRBJ2-1
CDR3aa: CATSEGLKQFF
CDR3nt: TGTGCCACCAGTGAGGGACTAAAGCAGTTCTTC

v_gene: TRBV10-2
abundance: NA
d_gene: TRBD1
j_gene: TRBJ1-2
CDR3aa: CASRKTGGAGYTF
CDR3nt: TGCGCCAGCAGAAAGACAGGGGGTGCTGGCTACACCTTC

v_gene: TRBV21-1
abundance: NA
d_gene: NA
j_gene: TRBJ1-5
CDR3aa: CASSKGGDNGSNQPQHF
CDR3nt: TGTGCCAGCAGCAAAGGTGGGGACAACGGGAGCAATCAGCCCCAGCATTTT

v_gene: TRBV28
abundance: NA
d_gene: TRBD1
j_gene: TRBJ1-1
CDR3aa: CASSLRGQGGNEAFF
CDR3nt: TGTGCCAGCAGTTTAAGAGGACAGGGGGGTAATGAAGCTTTCTTT

v_gene: TRBV11-2
abundance: NA
d_gene: NA
j_gene: TRBJ2-7
CDR3aa: CASSLDDRDMYEQYF
CDR3nt: TGTGCCAGCAGCTTAGACGACCGGGACATGTACGAGCAGTACTTC

v_gene: TRBV19
abundance: NA
d_gene: NA
j_gene: TRBJ2-7
CDR3aa: CASSPRFDSVSYEQYF
CDR3nt: TGTGCCAGTAGTCCGCGCTTTGACAGCGTATCCTACGAGCAGTACTTC

v_gene: TRBV3-1/TRBV3-2
abundance: NA
d_gene: NA
j_gene: TRBJ1-4
CDR3aa: CASSGGLGEKLFF
CDR3nt: TGTGCCAGCAGCGGCGGACTGGGAGAAAAACTGTTTTTT

v_gene: TRBV3-1/TRBV3-2
abundance: NA
d_gene: NA
j_gene: TRBJ1-2
CDR3aa: CASSQEFSNYGYTF
CDR3nt: TGTGCCAGCAGCCAAGAATTTTCGAACTATGGCTACACCTTC

v_gene: TRBV3-1/TRBV3-2
abundance: NA
d_gene: TRBD1
j_gene: TRBJ1-3
CDR3aa: CASSTGGSGNTIYF
CDR3nt: TGTGCCAGCAGTACAGGGGGCTCTGGAAACACCATATATTTT

v_gene: TRBV7-6
abundance: NA
d_gene: TRBD2
j_gene: TRBJ2-1
CDR3aa: CASSVEVAGAGNEQFF
CDR3nt: TGTGCCAGCAGCGTAGAGGTAGCGGGAGCGGGCAATGAGCAGTTCTTC

v_gene: TRBV28
abundance: NA
d_gene: TRBD1
j_gene: TRBJ1-5
CDR3aa: CASSSTTGPNQPQHF
CDR3nt: TGTGCCAGCAGTTCGACGACAGGGCCAAATCAGCCCCAGCATTTT

v_gene: TRBV5-1
abundance: NA
d_gene: TRBD2
j_gene: TRBJ2-1
CDR3aa: CASSLVLAGAYNEQFF
CDR3nt: TGCGCCAGCAGCTTGGTACTAGCGGGGGCCTACAATGAGCAGTTCTTC

v_gene: TRBV3-1/TRBV3-2
abundance: NA
d_gene: NA
j_gene: TRBJ2-3
CDR3aa: CASSLIATRTDTQYF
CDR3nt: TGTGCCAGCAGTCTTATAGCGACCCGCACAGATACGCAGTATTTT

v_gene: TRBV12-3/TRBV12-4
abundance: NA
d_gene: NA
j_gene: TRBJ2-1
CDR3aa: CASSYTGGSEQFF
CDR3nt: TGTGCCAGCAGTTATACGGGTGGAAGTGAGCAGTTCTTC

v_gene: TRBV4-1
abundance: few
d_gene: NA
j_gene: TRBJ2-7
CDR3aa: CASSLAQDSGSYEQYF
CDR3nt: TGCGCCAGCAGCCTCGCCCAGGACTCCGGGTCCTACGAGCAGTACTTC

v_gene: TRBV6-1
abundance: NA
d_gene: NA
j_gene: TRBJ1-1
CDR3aa: CASRHDKQAFF
CDR3nt: TGTGCCAGCAGGCACGATAAGCAAGCTTTCTTT

v_gene: TRBV10-2
abundance: NA
d_gene: NA
j_gene: TRBJ2-7
CDR3aa: CASSDYDEQYF
CDR3nt: TGCGCCAGCAGTGACTACGACGAGCAGTACTTC

v_gene: TRBV24-1
abundance: NA
d_gene: NA
j_gene: TRBJ2-3
CDR3aa: CATSDEITDTQYF
CDR3nt: TGTGCCACCAGTGATGAGATCACAGATACGCAGTATTTT

v_gene: TRBV5-4
abundance: once
d_gene: TRBD1
j_gene: TRBJ1-1
CDR3aa: CASSLETGGASIAFF
CDR3nt: TGTGCCAGCAGCTTGGAGACAGGGGGCGCGAGTATAGCTTTCTTT

v_gene: TRBV7-3
abundance: NA
d_gene: TRBD1
j_gene: TRBJ1-6
CDR3aa: CASSLGTGAPLHF
CDR3nt: TGTGCCAGCAGCTTAGGCACAGGGGCTCCCCTCCACTTT

v_gene: TRBV20-1
abundance: NA
d_gene: TRBD1
j_gene: TRBJ2-7
CDR3aa: CSAEQGIEQYF
CDR3nt: TGCAGTGCGGAACAGGGGATAGAGCAGTACTTC

v_gene: TRBV12-3/TRBV12-4
abundance: NA
d_gene: TRBD1
j_gene: TRBJ1-2
CDR3aa: CASSLQGIDGYTF
CDR3nt: TGTGCCAGCAGCTTACAGGGGATTGACGGCTACACCTTC

v_gene: TRBV5-4
abundance: once
d_gene: TRBD1
j_gene: TRBJ1-4
CDR3aa: CASSLETGKLFF
CDR3nt: TGTGCCAGCAGCTTGGAGACAGGGAAACTGTTTTTT

v_gene: TRBV20-1
abundance: NA
d_gene: NA
j_gene: TRBJ1-2
CDR3aa: CSASGAANANYGYTF
CDR3nt: TGCAGTGCTAGTGGGGCAGCTAATGCTAACTATGGCTACACCTTC

v_gene: TRBV7-2
abundance: NA
d_gene: TRBD1
j_gene: TRBJ2-7
CDR3aa: CASSFKGAALTLNYYEQYF
CDR3nt: TGTGCCAGCAGCTTTAAGGGGGCAGCCCTGACCTTAAATTACTACGAGCAGTACTTC

v_gene: TRBV9
abundance: NA
d_gene: NA
j_gene: TRBJ1-1
CDR3aa: CASSRAVNTEAFF
CDR3nt: TGTGCCAGCAGCAGAGCGGTGAACACTGAAGCTTTCTTT

v_gene: TRBV20-1
abundance: once
d_gene: NA
j_gene: TRBJ1-1
CDR3aa: CSASNTEAFF
CDR3nt: TGCAGTGCGAGCAACACTGAAGCTTTCTTT

v_gene: TRBV11-2
abundance: few
d_gene: NA
j_gene: TRBJ2-2
CDR3aa: CASSRGLSPGELFF
CDR3nt: TGTGCCAGCAGCAGGGGACTGTCCCCCGGGGAGCTGTTTTTT

v_gene: TRBV11-3
abundance: few
d_gene: TRBD2
j_gene: TRBJ2-2
CDR3aa: CASSLRLAGVAGELFF
CDR3nt: TGTGCCAGCAGCTTACGACTAGCGGGAGTGGCTGGGGAGCTGTTTTTT

v_gene: TRBV7-2
abundance: few
d_gene: TRBD1
j_gene: TRBJ1-2
CDR3aa: CASSSVQGAHGYTF
CDR3nt: TGTGCCAGCAGCTCAGTACAGGGGGCCCATGGCTACACCTTC

v_gene: TRBV7-9
abundance: NA
d_gene: TRBD1
j_gene: TRBJ2-7
CDR3aa: CASSARGYEQYF
CDR3nt: TGTGCCAGCAGCGCCAGGGGGTACGAGCAGTACTTC

v_gene: TRBV4-1
abundance: NA
d_gene: NA
j_gene: TRBJ1-2
CDR3aa: CASSQAGWTANYGYTF
CDR3nt: TGCGCCAGCAGCCAAGCAGGCTGGACAGCCAACTATGGCTACACCTTC

v_gene: TRBV28
abundance: once
d_gene: TRBD1
j_gene: TRBJ1-6
CDR3aa: CASSGDRGSYNSPLHF
CDR3nt: TGTGCCAGCAGTGGGGACAGGGGGTCCTATAATTCACCCCTCCACTTT

v_gene: TRBV11-1
abundance: NA
d_gene: NA
j_gene: TRBJ2-2
CDR3aa: CASSLEEVTGELFF
CDR3nt: TGTGCCAGCAGCTTAGAGGAGGTCACCGGGGAGCTGTTTTTT

v_gene: TRBV6-5
abundance: NA
d_gene: NA
j_gene: TRBJ1-1
CDR3aa: CASSYSTMNTEAFF
CDR3nt: TGTGCCAGCAGTTATTCTACCATGAACACTGAAGCTTTCTTT

v_gene: TRBV18
abundance: NA
d_gene: TRBD2
j_gene: TRBJ2-1
CDR3aa: CASSPGGEQFF
CDR3nt: TGTGCCAGCTCACCGGGGGGGGAGCAGTTCTTC

v_gene: TRBV18
abundance: NA
d_gene: TRBD1
j_gene: TRBJ1-2
CDR3aa: CASSPGQGAGGGYGYTF
CDR3nt: TGTGCCAGCTCACCAGGACAGGGGGCCGGTGGAGGCTATGGCTACACCTTC

v_gene: TRBV30
abundance: NA
d_gene: NA
j_gene: TRBJ2-5
CDR3aa: CAWSVGGETQYF
CDR3nt: TGTGCCTGGAGTGTGGGGGGAGAGACCCAGTACTTC